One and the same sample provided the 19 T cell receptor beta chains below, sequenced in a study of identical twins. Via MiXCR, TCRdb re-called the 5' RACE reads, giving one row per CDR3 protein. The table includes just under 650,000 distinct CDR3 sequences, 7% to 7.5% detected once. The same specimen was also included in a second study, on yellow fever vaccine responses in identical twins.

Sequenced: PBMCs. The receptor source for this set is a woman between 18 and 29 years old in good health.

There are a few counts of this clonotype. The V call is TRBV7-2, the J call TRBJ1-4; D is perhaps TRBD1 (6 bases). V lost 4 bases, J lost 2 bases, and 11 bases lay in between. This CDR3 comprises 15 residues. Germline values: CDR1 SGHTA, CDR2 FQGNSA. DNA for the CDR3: TGTGCCAGCAGCTCGAGGACAGACACTAATGAAAAACTGTTTTTT. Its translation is CASSSRTDTNEKLFF.

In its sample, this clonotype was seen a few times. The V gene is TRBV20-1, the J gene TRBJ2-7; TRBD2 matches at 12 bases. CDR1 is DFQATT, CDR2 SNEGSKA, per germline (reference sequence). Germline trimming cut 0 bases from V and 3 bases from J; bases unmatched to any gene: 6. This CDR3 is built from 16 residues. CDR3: CSARDPKGLAGYEQYF. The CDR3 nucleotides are TGCAGTGCTAGAGACCCTAAGGGACTAGCGGGCTACGAGCAGTACTTC.

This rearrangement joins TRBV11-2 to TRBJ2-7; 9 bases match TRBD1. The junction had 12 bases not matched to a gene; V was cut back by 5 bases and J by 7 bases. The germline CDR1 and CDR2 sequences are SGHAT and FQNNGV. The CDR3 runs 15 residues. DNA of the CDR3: TGTGCCAGCAGCCCCCCGACAGGGGGGGCGGGGGAGCAGTACTTC. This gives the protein CASSPPTGGAGEQYF.

CDR3 in amino acids: CASSQAYSSGSYNEQFF. The CDR3 bases are TGTGCCAGCAGCCAAGCCTATAGTAGCGGGAGCTACAATGAGCAGTTCTTC. The V and J genes are TRBV3-1 and TRBJ2-1; TRBD2 aligns across 9 bases. The CDR3 covers 17 residues. Losses at the gene ends were 1 base for V and 3 bases for J; bases not matched to a gene: 7. CDR1 and CDR2 (germline): LGHDT, YNNKEL (reference sequence).

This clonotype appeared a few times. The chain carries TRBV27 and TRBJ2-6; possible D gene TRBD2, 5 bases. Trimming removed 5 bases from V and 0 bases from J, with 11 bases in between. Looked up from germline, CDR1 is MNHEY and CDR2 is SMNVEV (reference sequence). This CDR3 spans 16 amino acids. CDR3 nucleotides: TGTGCCAGCAGTACCAGAGGGTCCTCTGGGGCCAACGTCCTGACTTTC. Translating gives CASSTRGSSGANVLTF.

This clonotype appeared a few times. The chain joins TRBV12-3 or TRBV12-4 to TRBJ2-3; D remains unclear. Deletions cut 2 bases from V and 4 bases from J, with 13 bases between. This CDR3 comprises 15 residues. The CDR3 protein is CASSLRWAGADTQYF. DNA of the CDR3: TGTGCCAGCAGTTTACGGTGGGCCGGAGCAGATACGCAGTATTTT.

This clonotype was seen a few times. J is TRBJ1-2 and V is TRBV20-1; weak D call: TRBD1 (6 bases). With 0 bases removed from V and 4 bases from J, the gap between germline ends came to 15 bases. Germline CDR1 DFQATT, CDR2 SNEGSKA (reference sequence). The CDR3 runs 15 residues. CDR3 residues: CSARDWPTGIYGYTF. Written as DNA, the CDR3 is TGCAGTGCTAGAGATTGGCCTACAGGGATCTATGGCTACACCTTC.

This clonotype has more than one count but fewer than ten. In DNA form, the CDR3 reads TGCGCCAGCAGCTCGCCGGGGCCGGGACTAGCGGGAGGGCCGGCAGATACGCAGTATTTT. It is translated as CASSSPGPGLAGGPADTQYF. The chain has TRBV5-1 and TRBJ2-3; 16 nucleotides agree with TRBD2. With 3 bases clipped from V and 4 bases from J, the junction kept 14 bases outside the gene matches. In germline, CDR1 is SGHRS, CDR2 YFSETQ. The CDR3 is made up of 20 amino acids.

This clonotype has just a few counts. CDR3: CASSWGTSGGIISYEQYV. Written as DNA, the CDR3 is TGCGCCAGCAGCTGGGGAACTAGCGGGGGAATTATCTCCTACGAGCAGTACGTC. The chain is built from TRBV5-1 and TRBJ2-7, with 11 nucleotides matching TRBD2. Germline CDR1 SGHRS, CDR2 YFSETQ. V was pared by 3 bases and J by 0 bases, with 11 bases of the junction left unmatched. This CDR3 region has 18 residues.

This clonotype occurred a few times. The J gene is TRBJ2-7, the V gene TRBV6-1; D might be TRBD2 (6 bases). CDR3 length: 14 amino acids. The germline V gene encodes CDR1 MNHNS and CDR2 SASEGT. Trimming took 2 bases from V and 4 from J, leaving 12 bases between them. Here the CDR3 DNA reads TGTGCCAGCAGTGAATCGGAGGGGCCTTACGAGCAGTACGTC. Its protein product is CASSESEGPYEQYV.

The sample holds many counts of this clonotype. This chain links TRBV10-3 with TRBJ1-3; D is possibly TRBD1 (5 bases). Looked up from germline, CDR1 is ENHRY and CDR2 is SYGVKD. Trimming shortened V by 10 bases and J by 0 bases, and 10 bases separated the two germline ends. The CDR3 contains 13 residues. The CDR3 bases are TGTGCCACTCAGGGCCTCTCTGGAAACACCATATATTTT. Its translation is CATQGLSGNTIYF.

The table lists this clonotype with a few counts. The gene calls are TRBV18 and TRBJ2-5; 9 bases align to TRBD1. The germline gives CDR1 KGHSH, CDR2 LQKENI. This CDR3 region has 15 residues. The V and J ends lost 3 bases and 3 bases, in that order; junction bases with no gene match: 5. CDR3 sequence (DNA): TGTGCCAGCTCACCGACAGGGGGAAGCGAAGAGACCCAGTACTTC. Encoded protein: CASSPTGGSEETQYF.

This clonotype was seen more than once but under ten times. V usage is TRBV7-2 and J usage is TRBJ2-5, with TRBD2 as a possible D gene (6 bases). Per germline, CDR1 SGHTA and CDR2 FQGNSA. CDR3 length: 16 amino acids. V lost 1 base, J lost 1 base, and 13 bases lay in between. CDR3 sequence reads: CASSLVASVTQETQYF. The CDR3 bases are TGTGCCAGCAGCTTAGTCGCTAGCGTCACCCAAGAGACCCAGTACTTC. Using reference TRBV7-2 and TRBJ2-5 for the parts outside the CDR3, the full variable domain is GAGVSQSPSNKVTEKGKDVELRCDPISGHTALYWYRQSLGQGLEFLIYFQGNSAPDKSGLPSDRFSAERTGGSVSTLTIQRTQQEDSAVYLCASSLVASVTQETQYFGPGTRLLVL.

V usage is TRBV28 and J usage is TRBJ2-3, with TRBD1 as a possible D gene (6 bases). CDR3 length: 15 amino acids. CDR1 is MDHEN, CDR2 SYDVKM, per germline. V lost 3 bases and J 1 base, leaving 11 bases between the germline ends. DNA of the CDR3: TGTGCCAGCAGTTTTTACCAGGGGCGCACAGATACGCAGTATTTT. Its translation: CASSFYQGRTDTQYF. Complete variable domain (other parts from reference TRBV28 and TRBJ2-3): DVKVTQSSRYLVKRTGEKVFLECVQDMDHENMFWYRQDPGLGLRLIYFSYDVKMKEKGDIPEGYSVSREKKERFSLILESASTNQTSMYLCASSFYQGRTDTQYFGPGTRLTVL.

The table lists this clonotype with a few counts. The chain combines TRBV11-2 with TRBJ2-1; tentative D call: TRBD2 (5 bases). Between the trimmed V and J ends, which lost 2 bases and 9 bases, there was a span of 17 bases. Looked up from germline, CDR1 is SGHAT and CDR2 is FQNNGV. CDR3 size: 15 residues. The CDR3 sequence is CASSLSPGSWGEQFF. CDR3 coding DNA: TGTGCCAGCAGCTTAAGTCCGGGGAGTTGGGGTGAGCAGTTCTTC.

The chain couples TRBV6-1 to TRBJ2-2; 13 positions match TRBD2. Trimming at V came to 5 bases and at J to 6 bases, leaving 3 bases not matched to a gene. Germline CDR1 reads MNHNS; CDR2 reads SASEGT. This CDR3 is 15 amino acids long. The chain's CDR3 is CASSRTSGSPGELFF. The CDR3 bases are TGTGCCAGCAGTCGGACTAGCGGGAGTCCCGGGGAGCTGTTTTTT.

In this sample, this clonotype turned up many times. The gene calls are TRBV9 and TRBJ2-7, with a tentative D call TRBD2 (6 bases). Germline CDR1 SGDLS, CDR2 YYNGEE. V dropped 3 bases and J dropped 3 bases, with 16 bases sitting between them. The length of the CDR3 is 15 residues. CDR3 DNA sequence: TGTGCCAGCAGCGCACGGGGGAGTGAAATCTACGAGCAGTACTTC. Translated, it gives CASSARGSEIYEQYF.

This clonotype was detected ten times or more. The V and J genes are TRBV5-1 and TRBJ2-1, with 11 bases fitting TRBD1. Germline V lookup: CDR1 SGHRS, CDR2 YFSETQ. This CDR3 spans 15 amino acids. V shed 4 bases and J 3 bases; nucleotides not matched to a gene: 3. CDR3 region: CASSPGTGGYNEQFF. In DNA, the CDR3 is TGCGCCAGCAGCCCCGGGACAGGGGGCTACAATGAGCAGTTCTTC.

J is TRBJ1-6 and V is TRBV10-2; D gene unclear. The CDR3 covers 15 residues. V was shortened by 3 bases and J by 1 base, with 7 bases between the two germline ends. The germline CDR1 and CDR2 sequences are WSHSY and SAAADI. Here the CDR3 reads CASSETGSYNSPLHF. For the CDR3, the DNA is TGCGCCAGCAGTGAAACGGGGTCCTATAATTCACCCCTCCACTTT.